These 21 T cell receptor beta chains share one sample of origin, sequenced in a study of T cells in Graves' hyperthyroidism and ophthalmopathy. RNA transcripts yielded amplified TCR beta CDR3 regions. With the HTBI primer set, the TCR CDR3 went through a first round of RT-PCR. TCRdb re-called the multiplex PCR reads with MiXCR, one entry per CDR3 protein. Seen here are roughly 530,000 distinct CDR3 sequences, approximately 17% observed once, and the top ten hold approximately 15%. Sequenced input: blood. The source is a woman aged 18-30 years with Graves' ophthalmopathy.

On this clonotype: This may be a read error: a much more frequent sequence differs by one nucleotide. The chain links TRBV5-1 to TRBJ2-7; 9 positions agree with TRBD1. This CDR3 comprises 16 residues. Losses at the gene ends were 3 bases for V and 3 bases for J; bases not matched to a gene: 10. CDR1 and CDR2 (germline): SGHRS, YFSETQ. For the CDR3, the DNA is TGCGCCAGCAGCTCCTCTGTGGGACAGGGCTTCTACGAGCAGTACTTC. Translating it yields CASSSSVGQGFYEQYF. The complete variable domain, with remaining parts taken from reference TRBV5-1 and TRBJ2-7, reads KAGVTQTPRYLIKTRGQQVTLSCSPISGHRSVSWYQQTPGQGLQFLFEYFSETQRNKGNFPGRFSGRQFSNSRSEMNVSTLELGDSALYLCASSSSVGQGFYEQYFGPGTRLTVT.

This clonotype was seen repeatedly, ten times or more. Written as DNA, the CDR3 is TGTGCCAGTGGAAGGGCAGAGACTAATGAAAAACTGTTTTTT. Protein product: CASGRAETNEKLFF. This chain joins TRBV12-3 or TRBV12-4 and TRBJ1-4; no firm D call. V was clipped by 9 bases and J by 2 bases, with 13 bases between them. The CDR3 extends over 14 amino acids.

This clonotype came up many times. The chain has TRBV12-3 or TRBV12-4 and TRBJ1-5, with D perhaps matching TRBD1 (5 bases). Trimming shortened V by 6 bases and J by 2 bases, and 11 bases separated the two germline ends. The CDR3 has 14 amino acids. The CDR3 loop is CASSQGGGNQPQHF. The CDR3 nucleotides read TGTGCCAGCAGCCAGGGAGGTGGCAATCAGCCCCAGCATTTT.

With respect to this clonotype: The junction differs from germline at one of its ends, possibly a read error. The chain employs TRBV9 and TRBJ1-1; weak D call: TRBD1 (5 bases). The CDR3 is 15 amino acids. Germline V lookup: CDR1 SGDLS, CDR2 YYNGEE. The CDR3 sequence: CASSVDPGTNTDAFF. CDR3 bases: TGTGCCAGCAGCGTAGACCCGGGGACGAACACTGACGCTTTCTTT.

This clonotype was seen many times. This chain uses TRBV27 with TRBJ2-1; D unclear. The CDR3 spans 15 residues. Germline V lookup: CDR1 MNHEY, CDR2 SMNVEV (reference sequence). The V gene lost 0 bases and the J gene lost 8 bases, with 14 bases spanning the gap. DNA for the CDR3: TGTGCCAGCAGTTTATCGTCAACGTTCGGTCATGAGCAGTTCTTC. This codes for CASSLSSTFGHEQFF.

This clonotype was seen repeatedly, ten times or more. The chain recombines TRBV7-9 with TRBJ1-2; 9 bases line up with TRBD1. Germline V CDR1 and CDR2: SEHNR, FQNEAQ (reference sequence). The CDR3 loop spans 15 amino acids. V lost 5 bases to trimming and J lost 3 bases; unmatched junction nucleotides: 7. CDR3 DNA: TGTGCCAGCAGCGCGCACAGGGGGCGGCACTATGGCTACACCTTC. It codes for CASSAHRGRHYGYTF.

This clonotype was counted once. The CDR3 DNA follows: TGTGCCACCAGCAGACGAACGAACATCCCAGAGACCCAGTACTTC. Protein product: CATSRRTNIPETQYF. The chain has TRBV15 and TRBJ2-5, with D hard to call. V dropped 2 bases and J dropped 4 bases, with 14 bases sitting between them. Germline V gives CDR1 LNHNV, CDR2 YYDKDF (reference sequence). The CDR3 has 15 amino acids.

This clonotype appeared a few times. CDR3 DNA sequence: TGTGCCAGCAGCTTAGATCCAGGGAGGGGGGAGACCCAGTACTTC. Translation: CASSLDPGRGETQYF. J is TRBJ2-5 and V is TRBV5-8; possible D gene TRBD2, 7 bases. The CDR3 totals 15 residues. From germline, CDR1 is SGHTS and CDR2 YDEGEE. Trimming took off 2 bases at V and 5 bases at J, with 16 bases between the two ends.

This clonotype occurred many times. The genes are TRBV28 and TRBJ2-7; 7 nucleotides align to TRBD1. CDR3 length: 16 residues. J lost 0 bases, V lost 5 bases, and 10 bases had no gene match. The germline V gene encodes CDR1 MDHEN and CDR2 SYDVKM. CDR3 sequence: CASSPPHRGSSYEQYF. CDR3 in DNA: TGTGCCAGCAGTCCCCCTCACAGGGGTTCCTCCTACGAGCAGTACTTC. The whole variable domain, filled in from reference TRBV28 and TRBJ2-7, reads DVKVTQSSRYLVKRTGEKVFLECVQDMDHENMFWYRQDPGLGLRLIYFSYDVKMKEKGDIPEGYSVSREKKERFSLILESASTNQTSMYLCASSPPHRGSSYEQYFGPGTRLTVT.

This clonotype was picked up many times. This rearrangement joins TRBV28 to TRBJ2-7; D call uncertain. The germline gives CDR1 MDHEN, CDR2 SYDVKM. This CDR3 spans 14 amino acids. V dropped 7 bases and J dropped 3 bases, with 16 bases sitting between them. The CDR3 DNA reads TGTGCCAGCATGACCCAAGGACCGAACTACGAGCAGTACTTC. Protein product: CASMTQGPNYEQYF.

This clonotype was detected ten times or more. The V call is TRBV30, the J call TRBJ1-3, with D uncertain. V dropped 3 bases and J dropped 2 bases, with 14 bases sitting between them. The germline V gene encodes CDR1 GTSNPN and CDR2 SVGIG (reference sequence). CDR3 length: 15 amino acids. CDR3 loop: CAWRGGSAAGNTIYF. The CDR3 DNA reads as TGTGCCTGGAGGGGAGGTAGTGCCGCTGGAAACACCATATATTTT.

This clonotype was observed a handful of times. The V and J genes are TRBV6-1 and TRBJ2-4, with a tentative D call TRBD1 (5 bases). Looked up from germline, CDR1 is MNHNS and CDR2 is SASEGT. The CDR3 is 18 residues long. Trimming removed 0 bases from V and 0 bases from J, with 15 bases in between. In nucleotides, the CDR3 is TGTGCCAGCAGTGAAGCGATACCAAGGGGATTAGCCAAAAACATTCAGTACTTC. Its protein is CASSEAIPRGLAKNIQYF.

On this clonotype itself: One base away lies a much larger clone, so this may be a sequencing read error. This rearrangement joins TRBV6-1 to TRBJ2-2; D possibly matches TRBD1 or TRBD2 (5 bases each). Looked up from germline, CDR1 is MNHNS and CDR2 is SASEGT. This CDR3 has 15 residues. Here the CDR3 DNA reads TGTGTCAGCAGGCCCGGGACGGTCAACACCGGGGAGCTGTTTTTT. Amino acids: CVSRPGTVNTGELFF.

This clonotype was found many times. DNA of the CDR3: TGTGCCAGCAGTATTACAGGGGGCGATCAGCCCCAGCATTTT. Translated, it gives CASSITGGDQPQHF. This chain uses TRBV28 with TRBJ1-5; TRBD1 agrees at 9 bases. CDR3 size: 14 residues. V dropped 5 bases and J dropped 5; count of bases not matched to a gene: 4. Germline V CDR1 and CDR2: MDHEN, SYDVKM.

The chain carries TRBV10-3 and TRBJ2-5; 8 positions match TRBD1. V lost 4 bases, J lost 5 bases, and 6 bases stayed unmatched. CDR3 length: 14 residues. Germline V lookup: CDR1 ENHRY, CDR2 SYGVKD. This CDR3 reads CAISAFTGGETQYF. The CDR3 region has the DNA TGTGCCATCAGTGCGTTTACAGGGGGGGAGACCCAGTACTTC.

Many counts were recorded for this clonotype. An end of the junction does not agree with germline; a read error may underlie this. The chain combines TRBV4-1 with TRBJ1-1; tentatively, D is TRBD1 (6 bases). CDR1 MGHRA and CDR2 YSYEKL come from the germline V gene. CDR3 length: 13 amino acids. For the CDR3, the DNA is TGTGCCAGCAGCCAGGGGCCGAACACTGAAGCTTTCTTT. This codes for CASSQGPNTEAFF.

The table lists this clonotype with many counts. The chain combines TRBV20-1 with TRBJ2-7; D unclear. Trimming took 1 base from V and 5 from J, leaving 9 bases between them. The length of the CDR3 is 12 residues. CDR1 and CDR2 from the germline V gene are DFQATT and SNEGSKA (reference sequence). CDR3 residues: CSARAASNEQYF. CDR3 bases: TGCAGTGCTAGAGCCGCCAGTAACGAGCAGTACTTC.

Many counts were recorded for this clonotype. J is TRBJ2-3 and V is TRBV30; 10 bases fit TRBD2. The germline CDR1 and CDR2 sequences are GTSNPN and SVGIG (reference sequence). Germline trimming cut 5 bases from V and 3 bases from J; bases unmatched to any gene: 5. The CDR3 length is 14 residues. CDR3 loop: CAWQTSGVTDTQYF. The DNA for the CDR3 is TGTGCCTGGCAAACTAGCGGGGTAACAGATACGCAGTATTTT.

This clonotype has more than one count but fewer than ten. The chain is built from TRBV28 and TRBJ2-5, with 12 nucleotides matching TRBD1. The CDR3 sequence is 15 residues long. Losses at the gene ends were 6 bases for V and 2 bases for J; bases not matched to a gene: 4. The germline V gene encodes CDR1 MDHEN and CDR2 SYDVKM. The CDR3 spells CASSGTGGRQETQYF. The DNA for the CDR3 is TGTGCCAGCAGCGGGACAGGGGGCAGGCAAGAGACCCAGTACTTC. The full variable domain, its missing parts supplied by reference TRBV28 and TRBJ2-5, is DVKVTQSSRYLVKRTGEKVFLECVQDMDHENMFWYRQDPGLGLRLIYFSYDVKMKEKGDIPEGYSVSREKKERFSLILESASTNQTSMYLCASSGTGGRQETQYFGPGTRLLVL.

V and J are TRBV6-2 or TRBV6-3 and TRBJ2-1, with D tentatively TRBD1 (5 bases). Trimming cost V 6 bases and J 13 bases, with 16 bases left between them. Germline V CDR1 and CDR2: MNHEY, SVGEGT. The CDR3 runs 12 residues. The CDR3: CASSPDSQHQFF. The CDR3 DNA sequence: TGTGCCAGCAGCCCCGACAGCCAACATCAGTTCTTC.

This chain uses TRBV9 with TRBJ2-2; 9 nucleotides line up with TRBD1. Germline CDR1 reads SGDLS; CDR2 reads YYNGEE. CDR3 length: 15 residues. The ends lost 0 bases at V and 10 bases at J; junction bases unmatched: 7. As DNA, the CDR3 is TGTGCCAGCAGCGTAGGGGGACAGGGAATCGAGGAGCTGTTTTTT. Translating it yields CASSVGGQGIEELFF.